The rows below give T cell receptor beta chains drawn from one sample of a study of beta chain features in type 1 diabetes. Libraries were prepared by immunoSEQ multiplex PCR; TCRdb keeps only in-frame clonotypes and omits some of them. The sample has a few hundred thousand clones; around 19% are singletons. The source material was naive CD4+ T cells from blood. The receptors here all came from a woman under 30 in good health. The CDR3 runs from the conserved cysteine through the conserved F or W. The D gene is left open where the match is weak. Some rows mark clone size as missing; the rest say once, few, many or name a class of expanded clone.

clone_size,j_call,d_call,v_call,cdr3_length,cdr3_aa,cdr3_nt
.,TRBJ2-6,.,TRBV9,15,CASSAGQGGANVLTF,TGTGCCAGCAGCGCGGGACAAGGCGGCGCCAACGTCCTGACTTTC
.,TRBJ1-2,.,TRBV9,13,CASSVGLLYGYTF,TGTGCCAGCAGCGTTGGGCTCCTCTATGGCTACACCTTC
.,TRBJ2-1,TRBD2,TRBV18,15,CASSPWTRLGNEQFF,TGTGCCAGCTCTCCTTGGACTAGGCTGGGGAATGAGCAGTTCTTC
.,TRBJ2-1,TRBD2,TRBV11-2,15,CASSRTSGQYNEQFF,TGTGCCAGCAGCCGGACTAGCGGGCAGTACAATGAGCAGTTCTTC
.,TRBJ2-1,TRBD1,TRBV7-7,13,CASSQDRGNEQFF,TGTGCTAGCAGCCAAGACAGGGGCAATGAGCAGTTCTTC
few,TRBJ1-3,.,TRBV7-8,15,CASSLLEDSGNTIYF,TGTGCCAGCAGCCTCCTAGAGGACTCTGGAAACACCATATATTTT
.,TRBJ2-5,TRBD2,TRBV18,15,CASSPSSGGKETQYF,TGTGCCAGCTCACCATCGAGCGGGGGTAAAGAGACCCAGTACTTC
few,TRBJ1-1,TRBD1,TRBV30,13,CAWAQGMNTEAFF,TGTGCCTGGGCACAGGGGATGAACACTGAAGCTTTCTTT
.,TRBJ2-3,.,TRBV21-1,14,CASARSGVTDTQYF,TGTGCCAGCGCAAGATCGGGAGTCACAGATACGCAGTATTTT
.,TRBJ2-3,TRBD2,TRBV7-2,16,CASSLSAGNRGDTQYF,TGTGCCAGCAGCTTGTCAGCGGGAAACCGGGGAGATACGCAGTATTTT
.,TRBJ2-3,.,TRBV18,15,CASSPPSLSTDTQYF,TGTGCCAGCTCACCACCGAGTCTCAGCACAGATACGCAGTATTTT
few,TRBJ1-1,.,TRBV25-1,13,CASSANGNTEAFF,TGTGCCAGCAGTGCAAACGGGAACACTGAAGCTTTCTTT
.,TRBJ1-3,.,TRBV7-2,15,CASRLSGNSGNTIYF,TGTGCCAGCAGACTTAGCGGGAACTCTGGAAACACCATATATTTT